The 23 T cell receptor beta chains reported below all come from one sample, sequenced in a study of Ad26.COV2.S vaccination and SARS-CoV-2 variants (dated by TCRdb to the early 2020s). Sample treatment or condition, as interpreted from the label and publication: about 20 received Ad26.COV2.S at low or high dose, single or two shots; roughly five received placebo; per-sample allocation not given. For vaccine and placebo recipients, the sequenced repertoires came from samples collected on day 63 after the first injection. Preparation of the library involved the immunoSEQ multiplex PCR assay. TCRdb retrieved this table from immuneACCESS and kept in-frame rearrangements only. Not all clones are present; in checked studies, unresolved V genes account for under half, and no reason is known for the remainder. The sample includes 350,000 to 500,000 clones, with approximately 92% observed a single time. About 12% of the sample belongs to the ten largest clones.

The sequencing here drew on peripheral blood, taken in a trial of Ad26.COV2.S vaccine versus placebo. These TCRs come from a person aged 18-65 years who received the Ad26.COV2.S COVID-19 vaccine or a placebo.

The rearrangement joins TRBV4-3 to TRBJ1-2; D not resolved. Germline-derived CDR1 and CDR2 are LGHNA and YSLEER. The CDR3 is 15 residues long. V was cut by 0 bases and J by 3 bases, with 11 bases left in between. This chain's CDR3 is CASSQEAGRDYGYTF. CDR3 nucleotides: TGCGCCAGCAGCCAAGAGGCAGGACGGGACTATGGCTACACCTTC.

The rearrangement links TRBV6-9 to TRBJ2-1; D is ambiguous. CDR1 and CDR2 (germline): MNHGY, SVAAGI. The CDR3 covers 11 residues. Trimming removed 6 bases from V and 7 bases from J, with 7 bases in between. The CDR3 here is CASSHLNEQFF. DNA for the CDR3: TGTGCCAGCAGCCACCTTAATGAGCAGTTCTTC.

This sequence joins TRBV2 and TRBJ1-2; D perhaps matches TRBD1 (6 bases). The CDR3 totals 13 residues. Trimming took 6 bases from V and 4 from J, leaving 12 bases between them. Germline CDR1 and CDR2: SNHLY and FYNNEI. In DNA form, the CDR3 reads TGTGCCAGCAGCGAGGGACATAGCTATGGCTACACCTTC. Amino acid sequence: CASSEGHSYGYTF. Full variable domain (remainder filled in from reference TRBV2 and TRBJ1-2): EPEVTQTPSHQVTQMGQEVILRCVPISNHLYFYWYRQILGQKVEFLVSFYNNEISEKSEIFDDQFSVERPDGSNFTLKIRSTKLEDSAMYFCASSEGHSYGYTFGSGTRLTVV.

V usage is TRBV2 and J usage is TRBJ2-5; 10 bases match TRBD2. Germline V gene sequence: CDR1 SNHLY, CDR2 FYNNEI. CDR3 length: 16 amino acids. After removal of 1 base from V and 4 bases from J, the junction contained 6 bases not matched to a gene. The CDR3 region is CASSEVAGGPRETQYF. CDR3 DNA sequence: TGTGCCAGCAGTGAAGTAGCGGGAGGTCCCCGAGAGACCCAGTACTTC.

The chain's CDR3 is CASIDSGELFF. In DNA, the CDR3 is TGTGCCAGTATCGACTCCGGGGAGCTGTTTTTT. The rearrangement joins TRBV19 to TRBJ2-2; the D is unclear. CDR3 length equals 11 residues. Per germline, CDR1 LNHDA and CDR2 SQIVND (reference sequence). V gave up 7 bases and J gave up 6 bases, with 6 bases separating them.

CDR3 sequence: CASRENNPLHF. In nucleotides, the CDR3 is TGTGCCAGCAGGGAAAACAACCCCCTCCACTTT. The V and J genes are TRBV2 and TRBJ1-6; no definite D call. Trimming took off 6 bases at V and 13 bases at J, with 10 bases between the two ends. The CDR3 runs 11 residues. The germline CDR1 and CDR2 sequences are SNHLY and FYNNEI.

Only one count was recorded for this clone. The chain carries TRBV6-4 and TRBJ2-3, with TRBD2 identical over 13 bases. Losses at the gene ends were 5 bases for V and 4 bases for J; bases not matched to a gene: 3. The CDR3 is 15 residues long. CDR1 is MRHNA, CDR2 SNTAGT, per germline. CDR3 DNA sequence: TGTGCCAGCAGTAAACTAGCGGGAGGGCCAGATACGCAGTATTTT. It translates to CASSKLAGGPDTQYF.

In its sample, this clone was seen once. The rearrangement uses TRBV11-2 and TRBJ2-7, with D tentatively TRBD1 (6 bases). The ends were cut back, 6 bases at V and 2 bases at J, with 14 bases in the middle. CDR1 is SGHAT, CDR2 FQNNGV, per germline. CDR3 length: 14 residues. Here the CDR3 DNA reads TGTGCCAGCAGTCCAAACAGGGCTACCTACGAGCAGTACTTC. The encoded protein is CASSPNRATYEQYF.

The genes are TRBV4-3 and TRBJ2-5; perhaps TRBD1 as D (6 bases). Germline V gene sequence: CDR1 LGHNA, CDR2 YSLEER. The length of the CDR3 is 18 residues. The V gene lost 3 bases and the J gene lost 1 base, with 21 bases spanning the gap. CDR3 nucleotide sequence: TGCGCCAGCAGCCAGGAATTTCCCGGGACACAGGTCCAAGAGACCCAGTACTTC. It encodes CASSQEFPGTQVQETQYF.

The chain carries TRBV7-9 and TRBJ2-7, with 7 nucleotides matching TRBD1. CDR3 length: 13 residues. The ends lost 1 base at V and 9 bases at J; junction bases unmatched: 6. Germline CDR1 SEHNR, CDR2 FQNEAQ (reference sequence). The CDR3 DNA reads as TGTGCCAGCAGCTTAGAAGGGGGCGCGGCGCAGTACTTC. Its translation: CASSLEGGAAQYF.

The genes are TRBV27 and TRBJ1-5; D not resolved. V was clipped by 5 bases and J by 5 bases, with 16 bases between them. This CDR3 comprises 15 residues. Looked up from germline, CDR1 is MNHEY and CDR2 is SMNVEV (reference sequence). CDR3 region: CASSPYTGSDQPQHF. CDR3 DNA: TGTGCCAGCAGTCCATACACGGGTTCGGATCAGCCCCAGCATTTT.

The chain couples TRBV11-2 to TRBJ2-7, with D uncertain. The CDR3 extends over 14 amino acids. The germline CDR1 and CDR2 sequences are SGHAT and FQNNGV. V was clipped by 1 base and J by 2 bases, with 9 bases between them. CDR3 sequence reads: CASSLAELTYEQYF. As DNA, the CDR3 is TGTGCCAGCAGCTTAGCGGAACTAACCTACGAGCAGTACTTC.

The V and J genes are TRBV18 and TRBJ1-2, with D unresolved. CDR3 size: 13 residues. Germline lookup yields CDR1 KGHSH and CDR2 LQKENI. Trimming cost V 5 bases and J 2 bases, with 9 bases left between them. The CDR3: CASSAGGNYGYTF. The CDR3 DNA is TGTGCCAGCTCAGCGGGTGGAAACTATGGCTACACCTTC.

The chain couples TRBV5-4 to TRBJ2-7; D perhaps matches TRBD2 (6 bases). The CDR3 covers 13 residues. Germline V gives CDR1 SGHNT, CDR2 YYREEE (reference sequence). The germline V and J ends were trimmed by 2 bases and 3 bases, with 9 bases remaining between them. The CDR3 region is CASSFGGVYEQYF. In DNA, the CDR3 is TGTGCCAGCAGCTTCGGGGGAGTCTACGAGCAGTACTTC.

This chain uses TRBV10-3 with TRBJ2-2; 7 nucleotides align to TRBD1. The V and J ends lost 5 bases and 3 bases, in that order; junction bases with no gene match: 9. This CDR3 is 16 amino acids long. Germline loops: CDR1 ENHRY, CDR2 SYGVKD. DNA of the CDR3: TGTGCCATCAGTAAACAGGGGCCTCCGTACACCGGGGAGCTGTTTTTT. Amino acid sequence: CAISKQGPPYTGELFF.

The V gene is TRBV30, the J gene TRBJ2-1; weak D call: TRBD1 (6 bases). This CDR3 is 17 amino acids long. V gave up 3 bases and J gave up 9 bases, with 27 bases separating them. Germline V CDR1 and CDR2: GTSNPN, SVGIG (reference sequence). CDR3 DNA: TGTGCCTGGAGCTCTACCGGGACCCTCTTAATAGGGGGTGAGCAGTTCTTC. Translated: CAWSSTGTLLIGGEQFF. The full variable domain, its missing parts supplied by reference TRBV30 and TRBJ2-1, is SQTIHQWPATLVQPVGSPLSLECTVEGTSNPNLYWYRQAAGRGLQLLFYSVGIGQISSEVPQNLSASRPQDRQFILSSKKLLLSDSGFYLCAWSSTGTLLIGGEQFFGPGTRLTVL.

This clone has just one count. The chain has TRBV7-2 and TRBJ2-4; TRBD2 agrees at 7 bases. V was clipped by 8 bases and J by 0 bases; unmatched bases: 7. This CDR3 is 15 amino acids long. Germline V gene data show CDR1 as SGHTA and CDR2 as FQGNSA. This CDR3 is CASGRDFLAKNIQYF. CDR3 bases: TGTGCCAGCGGGAGGGATTTCCTAGCCAAAAACATTCAGTACTTC.

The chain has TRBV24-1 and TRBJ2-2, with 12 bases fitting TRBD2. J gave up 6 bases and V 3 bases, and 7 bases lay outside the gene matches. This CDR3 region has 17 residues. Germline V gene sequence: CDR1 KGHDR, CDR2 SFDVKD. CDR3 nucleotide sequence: TGTGCCACCAGTGATCCCTCTAGCGGGAGGGCCCCCGGGGAGCTGTTTTTT. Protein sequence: CATSDPSSGRAPGELFF.

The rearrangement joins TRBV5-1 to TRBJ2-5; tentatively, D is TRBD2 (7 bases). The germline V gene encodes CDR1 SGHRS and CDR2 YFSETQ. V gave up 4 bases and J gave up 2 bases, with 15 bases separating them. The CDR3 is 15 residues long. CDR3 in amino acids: CASSGGATVQETQYF. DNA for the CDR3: TGCGCCAGCAGCGGGGGGGCTACGGTACAAGAGACCCAGTACTTC.

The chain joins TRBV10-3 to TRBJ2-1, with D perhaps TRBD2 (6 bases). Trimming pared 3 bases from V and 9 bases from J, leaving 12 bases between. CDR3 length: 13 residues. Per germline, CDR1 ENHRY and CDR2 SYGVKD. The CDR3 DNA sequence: TGTGCCATCAGTGACCGCCTAGCGACTGAGCAGTTCTTC. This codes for CAISDRLATEQFF.

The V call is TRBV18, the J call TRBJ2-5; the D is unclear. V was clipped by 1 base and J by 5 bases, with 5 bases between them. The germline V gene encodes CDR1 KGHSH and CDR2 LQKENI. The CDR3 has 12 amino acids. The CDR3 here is CASSPQSETQYF. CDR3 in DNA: TGTGCCAGCTCACCACAGTCGGAGACCCAGTACTTC.

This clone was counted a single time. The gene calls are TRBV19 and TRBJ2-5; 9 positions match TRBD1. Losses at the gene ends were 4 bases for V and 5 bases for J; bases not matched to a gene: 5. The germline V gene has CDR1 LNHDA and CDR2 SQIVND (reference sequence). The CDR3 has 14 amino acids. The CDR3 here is CASSRTGASETQYF. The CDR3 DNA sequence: TGTGCCAGTAGTAGGACAGGGGCGAGCGAGACCCAGTACTTC. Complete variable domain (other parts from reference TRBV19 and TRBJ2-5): DGGITQSPKYLFRKEGQNVTLSCEQNLNHDAMYWYRQDPGQGLRLIYYSQIVNDFQKGDIAEGYSVSREKKESFPLTVTSAQKNPTAFYLCASSRTGASETQYFGPGTRLLVL.

This CDR3 is CASSTTSGLYNEQFF. CDR3 DNA sequence: TGTGCCAGCAGCACCACTAGCGGGTTATACAATGAGCAGTTCTTC. The chain links TRBV7-9 to TRBJ2-1; 9 bases fit TRBD2. The length of the CDR3 is 15 residues. Germline lookup yields CDR1 SEHNR and CDR2 FQNEAQ (reference sequence). V was clipped by 5 bases and J by 4 bases; unmatched bases: 6.